This T cell receptor beta chain originates from a study of human T cells and chemical hapten exposure. This clonotype was counted at least ten times. Its cognate antigen is unknown. Findings and limits, study-wide: DPC sensitization did not alter TCRs above 1 in 1000 frequency.

Trimming at V came to 0 bases and at J to 4 bases, leaving 9 bases not matched to a gene. Germline-derived CDR1 and CDR2 are MGHRA and YSYEKL. The CDR3 is 17 amino acids. The study's library attached unique molecular identifiers to single cDNA molecules. Study processing details: TCRs per sample had a median of around 96,000 and ranged from roughly 23,224 to 700,000. TCRdb ran MiXCR on the RACE reads and lists one entry per CDR3 protein. The V and J calls were not made by the authors but by TCRdb's processing. The repertoire consists of 130,000 or so distinct CDR3 sequences, with about 9% occurring once and the leading ten covering 1.5% to 2%. Described time point: healthy volunteer bleed at 2 weeks. The study extracted total RNA from unfractionated whole blood.

This chain connects TRBV4-1 to TRBJ2-3; 8 positions agree with TRBD2. This sequence originates from a male donor in good health. Some clones in this sample may be carry-over from other donors' samples. The sequenced sample was whole blood. The CDR3 coding sequence is TGCGCCAGCAGCCAAGATCGGAGCGGGAGTATGTCAGATACGCAGTATTTT. It codes for CASSQDRSGSMSDTQYF.